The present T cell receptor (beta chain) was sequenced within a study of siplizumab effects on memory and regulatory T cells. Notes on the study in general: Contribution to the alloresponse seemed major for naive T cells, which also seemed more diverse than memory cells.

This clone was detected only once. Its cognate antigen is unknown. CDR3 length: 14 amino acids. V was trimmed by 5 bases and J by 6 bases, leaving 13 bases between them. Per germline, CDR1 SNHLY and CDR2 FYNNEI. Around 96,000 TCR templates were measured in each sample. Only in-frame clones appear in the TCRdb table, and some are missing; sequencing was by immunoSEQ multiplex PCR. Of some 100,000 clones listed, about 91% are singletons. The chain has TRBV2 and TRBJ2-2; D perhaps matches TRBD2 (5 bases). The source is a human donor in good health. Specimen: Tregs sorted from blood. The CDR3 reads CASSYTRTAGELFF. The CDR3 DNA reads TGTGCCAGCAGTTACACTAGAACGGCCGGGGAGCTGTTTTTT.